The 6 T cell receptor beta chains presented below share a single source sample, sequenced in a study of blood T cell repertoires in COVID-19. The method was immunoSEQ multiplex PCR; TCRdb's version includes in-frame clones alone and lacks a portion of them. The sample includes under 200,000 clones, approximately 80% of them seen just once. What was sequenced was peripheral blood. The receptors stem from a man aged 55 to 70 with acute or convalescent COVID-19.

This clone was seen a few times. The rearrangement links TRBV2 to TRBJ1-1, with unresolved D. CDR1 is SNHLY, CDR2 FYNNEI, per germline. This CDR3 has 13 residues. Trimming left V 8 bases short and J 0 bases short, with 10 bases between. CDR3 nucleotide sequence: TGTGCCAGCGTTAATGGCATGAACACTGAAGCTTTCTTT. Protein sequence: CASVNGMNTEAFF.

J is TRBJ1-5 and V is TRBV30, with D perhaps matching TRBD1 (5 bases). CDR1 GTSNPN and CDR2 SVGIG come from the germline V gene (reference sequence). There are 14 residues in the CDR3. Trimming left V 1 base short and J 2 bases short, with 9 bases between. The CDR3 region has the DNA TGTGCCTGGAGTGGCAAAGGGGGCAATCAGCCCCAGCATTTT. Encoded protein: CAWSGKGGNQPQHF. The full variable domain, with the rest looked up from reference TRBV30 and TRBJ1-5, is SQTIHQWPATLVQPVGSPLSLECTVEGTSNPNLYWYRQAAGRGLQLLFYSVGIGQISSEVPQNLSASRPQDRQFILSSKKLLLSDSGFYLCAWSGKGGNQPQHFGDGTRLSIL.

This clone was counted a few times. This chain uses TRBV19 with TRBJ1-1; D is possibly TRBD1 (6 bases). Germline CDR1 LNHDA, CDR2 SQIVND (reference sequence). The CDR3 runs 13 residues. The germline V and J ends were trimmed by 5 bases and 5 bases, with 12 bases remaining between them. The CDR3 is CASSASQGTEAFF. The CDR3 coding sequence is TGTGCCAGTAGTGCCTCCCAGGGGACTGAAGCTTTCTTT.

This chain joins TRBV5-6 and TRBJ2-3; no clear D gene. Germline V gives CDR1 SGHDT, CDR2 YYEEEE. With 5 bases removed from V and 2 bases from J, the gap between germline ends came to 15 bases. This CDR3 contains 15 residues. CDR3: CASSTTRESTDTQYF. DNA of the CDR3: TGTGCCAGCAGTACGACAAGAGAGTCCACAGATACGCAGTATTTT.

The DNA for the CDR3 is TGCAGCGTTGAGACAGGGGATGGCTACACCTTC. Translating it yields CSVETGDGYTF. V is TRBV29-1 and J is TRBJ1-2; 8 bases are a match to TRBD1. Germline V gene data show CDR1 as SQVTM and CDR2 as ANQGSEA. This CDR3 spans 11 amino acids. V lost 3 bases, J lost 6 bases, and 0 bases stayed unmatched. The variable domain in full, completed from reference TRBV29-1 and TRBJ1-2, reads SAVISQKPSRDICQRGTSLTIQCQVDSQVTMMFWYRQQPGQSLTLIATANQGSEATYESGFVIDKFPISRPNLTFSTLTVSNMSPEDSSIYLCSVETGDGYTFGSGTRLTVV.

This sequence joins TRBV15 and TRBJ1-2; 7 bases are shared with TRBD1. Germline CDR1 and CDR2: LNHNV and YYDKDF (reference sequence). The CDR3 sequence is 15 residues long. The V and J ends lost 5 bases and 4 bases, in that order; junction bases with no gene match: 10. This chain's CDR3 is CATSARQGVAYGYTF. The CDR3 DNA follows: TGTGCCACCAGCGCGAGACAGGGAGTCGCCTATGGCTACACCTTC.